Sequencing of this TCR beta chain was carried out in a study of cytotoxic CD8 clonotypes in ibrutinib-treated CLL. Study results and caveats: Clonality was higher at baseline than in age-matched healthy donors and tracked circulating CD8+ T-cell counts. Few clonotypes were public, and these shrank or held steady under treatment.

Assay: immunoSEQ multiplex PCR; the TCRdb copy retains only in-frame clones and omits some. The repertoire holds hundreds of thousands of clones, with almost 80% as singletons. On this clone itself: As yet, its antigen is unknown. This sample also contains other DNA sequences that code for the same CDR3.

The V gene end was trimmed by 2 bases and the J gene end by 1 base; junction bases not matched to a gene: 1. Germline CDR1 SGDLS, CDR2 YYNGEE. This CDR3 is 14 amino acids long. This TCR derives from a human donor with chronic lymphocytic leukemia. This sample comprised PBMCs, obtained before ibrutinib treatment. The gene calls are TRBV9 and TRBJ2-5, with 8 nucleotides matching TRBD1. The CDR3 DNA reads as TGTGCCAGCAGCGTTGGACAGGGCCAAGAGACCCAGTACTTC. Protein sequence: CASSVGQGQETQYF.